This T cell receptor (beta chain) was identified during a study of T cell repertoires in cytomegalovirus infection. Study background: Carrying CMV and the relevant HLA type showed in public TCR beta signatures.

With V trimmed by 4 bases and J by 4 bases, 2 bases remained unmatched. The CDR3 is 13 residues long. CDR1 is SEHNR and CDR2 is FQNEAQ in the germline V gene (reference sequence). TCRdb passed the reads through MiXCR, listing each CDR3 protein once. The table lists a few hundred thousand distinct CDR3 sequences, about 17% of them singletons. Findings and limits, study-wide: CMV-specific TCR beta clonotypes restricted by HLA-C dominated the ex vivo response. Accumulated public TCR beta family frequency recognized individuals carrying CMV together with the relevant HLA.

A note on this clonotype: Its antigen is as yet unknown.

The sample was PBMCs. The gene calls are TRBV7-9 and TRBJ1-2, with 8 bases fitting TRBD1. The clonotype originates from a human donor in good health (CMV status not recorded). Some clones in this sample may be carry-over from other donors' samples. In DNA, the CDR3 is TGTGCCAGCAGCTATGGGACAGGCTATGGCTACACCTTC. Amino acid sequence: CASSYGTGYGYTF.